Shown below are 9 T cell receptor beta chains from a single sample sequenced in a study of blood T cell repertoires in COVID-19. Clones were read by immunoSEQ multiplex PCR, and TCRdb kept only the in-frame ones, dropping some. Of more than 40,000 clones listed, roughly 90% are singletons. Sequences were obtained from peripheral blood. The source of these receptors is an older man with acute or convalescent COVID-19.

The chain is built from TRBV5-6 and TRBJ2-5; D is ambiguous. Germline V gene data show CDR1 as SGHDT and CDR2 as YYEEEE. This CDR3 comprises 14 residues. V lost 3 bases and J lost 5, with 14 bases in between. The DNA of the CDR3 is TGTGCCAGCAGCTCCCATGGGTTGGAGGAGACCCAGTACTTC. Protein sequence: CASSSHGLEETQYF.

The chain carries TRBV11-1 and TRBJ2-7, with TRBD1 identical over 12 bases. Trimming took 2 bases from V and 4 from J; bases not matched to a gene: 6. Germline loops: CDR1 SGHAT, CDR2 FQDESV (reference sequence). CDR3 length equals 16 residues. The CDR3 bases are TGTGCCAGCAGCTTAATGGGACAGGGGGCCGGGTACGAGCAGTACTTC. Its translation is CASSLMGQGAGYEQYF.

This chain joins TRBV5-4 and TRBJ2-5; 7 nucleotides align to TRBD2. With 1 base clipped from V and 1 base from J, the junction kept 1 base outside the gene matches. The germline gives CDR1 SGHNT, CDR2 YYREEE (reference sequence). CDR3 size: 14 residues. CDR3 nucleotides: TGTGCCAGCAGCTTGACGGGAGGCCAAGAGACCCAGTACTTC. It encodes CASSLTGGQETQYF.

The V gene is TRBV5-6, the J gene TRBJ2-5; possibly TRBD2 for D (5 bases). Germline assignment: CDR1 SGHDT and CDR2 YYEEEE. Trimming removed 4 bases from V and 2 bases from J, with 15 bases in between. The CDR3 has 15 amino acids. CDR3 DNA: TGTGCCAGCAGCCCTAGACTAACCCCACAAGAGACCCAGTACTTC. This codes for CASSPRLTPQETQYF.

The chain's CDR3 is CASSEGGQGRRGEQYF. In DNA form, the CDR3 reads TGTGCCAGCAGTGAAGGGGGTCAGGGCCGTAGAGGTGAGCAGTACTTC. The chain is built from TRBV2 and TRBJ2-7, with D possibly TRBD1 on 5 matching bases. CDR1 SNHLY and CDR2 FYNNEI come from the germline V gene. Deletions cut 1 base from V and 7 bases from J, with 20 bases between. The CDR3 contains 16 residues.

The J gene is TRBJ1-2, the V gene TRBV7-8; no definite D call. V lost 5 bases to trimming and J lost 8 bases, with 9 bases between them. The CDR3 consists of 11 residues. Germline assignment: CDR1 SGHVS and CDR2 FQNEAQ. The CDR3 loop reads CASSAGGGYTF. DNA for the CDR3: TGTGCCAGCAGCGCCGGCGGGGGCTACACCTTC.

The genes are TRBV7-9 and TRBJ2-7; D perhaps matches TRBD1 (6 bases). CDR1 is SEHNR and CDR2 is FQNEAQ in the germline V gene (reference sequence). This CDR3 has 17 amino acids. Trimming removed 4 bases from V and 3 bases from J, with 22 bases in between. The CDR3 reads CASSSTPEWGPSYEQYF. The CDR3 DNA follows: TGTGCCAGCAGCTCCACCCCTGAGTGGGGGCCAAGCTACGAGCAGTACTTC.

J is TRBJ2-3 and V is TRBV6-1, with 8 bases identical to TRBD1. Losses at the gene ends were 2 bases for V and 1 base for J; bases not matched to a gene: 8. The germline CDR1 and CDR2 sequences are MNHNS and SASEGT. This CDR3 has 17 amino acids. DNA of the CDR3: TGTGCCAGCAGTGAATATCCCCGGACAGGGCGCACAGATACGCAGTATTTT. It encodes CASSEYPRTGRTDTQYF.

This chain links TRBV19 with TRBJ1-4; TRBD1 might be the D (5 bases). Trimming took off 6 bases at V and 2 bases at J, with 16 bases between the two ends. The germline CDR1 and CDR2 sequences are LNHDA and SQIVND (reference sequence). The length of the CDR3 is 16 residues. The CDR3 DNA reads TGTGCCAGTAGGCAGGGCCGGTTGGGTACTAATGAAAAACTGTTTTTT. The encoded protein is CASRQGRLGTNEKLFF. Based on the CDR3 plus reference TRBV19 and TRBJ1-4, the full variable domain is DGGITQSPKYLFRKEGQNVTLSCEQNLNHDAMYWYRQDPGQGLRLIYYSQIVNDFQKGDIAEGYSVSREKKESFPLTVTSAQKNPTAFYLCASRQGRLGTNEKLFFGSGTQLSVL.